The 14 T cell receptor beta chains reported below all come from one sample, sequenced in a study of blood T cell repertoires in COVID-19. Sequencing used immunoSEQ multiplex PCR; TCRdb keeps in-frame clones, though not all of them. Seen here are around 250,000 clones, more than 65% observed once, and the top ten hold about 4.5%. Sequences were obtained from peripheral blood. The receptors here all came from a man aged 45-65 years with active or convalescent COVID-19.

The rearrangement uses TRBV19 and TRBJ1-4; TRBD1 is a possible D gene (5 bases). Deletions cut 5 bases from V and 7 bases from J, with 14 bases between. There are 14 residues in the CDR3. Looked up from germline, CDR1 is LNHDA and CDR2 is SQIVND (reference sequence). The CDR3 nucleotides are TGTGCCAGTAGTGGGGCAGGGTGGAGTGAAAAACTGTTTTTT. The encoded protein is CASSGAGWSEKLFF.

This clone occurred once. The rearrangement links TRBV3-1 (or the pseudogene TRBV3-2) to TRBJ2-2; 7 bases agree with TRBD1. Germline assignment: CDR1 LGHDT and CDR2 YNNKEL (reference sequence). Germline trimming cut 4 bases from V and 5 bases from J; bases unmatched to any gene: 13. This CDR3 spans 17 amino acids. The CDR3 region is CASSPGSVLRGTGELFF. The DNA for the CDR3 is TGTGCCAGCAGCCCAGGGTCTGTCCTCAGGGGGACCGGGGAGCTGTTTTTT.

This clone showed up just a few times. This sample also contains other DNA sequences that code for the same CDR3. The rearrangement joins TRBV5-1 to TRBJ2-7, with a tentative D call TRBD1 (6 bases). This CDR3 has 12 amino acids. Germline lookup yields CDR1 SGHRS and CDR2 YFSETQ. The germline V and J ends were trimmed by 4 bases and 3 bases, with 8 bases remaining between them. CDR3 bases: TGCGCCAGCAGCCCGGACAGCTACGAGCAGTACTTC. It codes for CASSPDSYEQYF.

The V and J genes are TRBV18 and TRBJ2-2; D perhaps matches TRBD1 (6 bases). CDR3 length equals 12 residues. Germline V gene data show CDR1 as KGHSH and CDR2 as LQKENI. V was pared by 2 bases and J by 8 bases, with 6 bases between. CDR3 protein: CASSPDRGELFF. The CDR3 DNA follows: TGTGCCAGCTCACCAGACAGGGGGGAGCTGTTTTTT. The entire variable domain, with the rest obtained from reference TRBV18 and TRBJ2-2, is as follows: NAGVMQNPRHLVRRRGQEARLRCSPMKGHSHVYWYRQLPEEGLKFMVYLQKENIIDESGMPKERFSAEFPKEGPSILRIQQVVRGDSAAYFCASSPDRGELFFGEGSRLTVL.

Turning to this clone: The identical CDR3 is also encoded by other nucleotide sequences in the sample. The chain has TRBV19 and TRBJ1-5; D is uncertain. Looked up from germline, CDR1 is LNHDA and CDR2 is SQIVND (reference sequence). V was trimmed by 3 bases and J by 2 bases, leaving 8 bases between them. The CDR3 is made up of 14 amino acids. CDR3 amino acids: CASSMTGGNQPQHF. Here the CDR3 DNA reads TGTGCCAGTAGTATGACGGGAGGCAATCAGCCCCAGCATTTT.

The chain joins TRBV29-1 to TRBJ2-3; no reliable D call. V lost 5 bases and J 2 bases, leaving 2 bases between the germline ends. CDR3 length: 10 amino acids. From germline, CDR1 is SQVTM and CDR2 ANQGSEA. The CDR3 DNA reads as TGCAGCGTTTACACAGATACGCAGTATTTT. This translates into CSVYTDTQYF.

The chain uses TRBV6-5 and TRBJ2-1; D remains unclear. The V gene's germline CDR1 is MNHEY and CDR2 SVGAGI. The length of the CDR3 is 13 residues. V was cut by 6 bases and J by 1 base, with 7 bases left in between. The CDR3 DNA reads TGTGCCAGCAGGACATTATCCTACAATGAGCAGTTCTTC. This codes for CASRTLSYNEQFF.

The CDR3: CASSVERGGRNEQFF. CDR3 bases: TGTGCCAGCAGCGTTGAGCGGGGGGGGAGGAATGAGCAGTTCTTC. V usage is TRBV9 and J usage is TRBJ2-1, with 10 nucleotides matching TRBD2. Germline CDR1 reads SGDLS; CDR2 reads YYNGEE. V was pared by 2 bases and J by 7 bases, with 6 bases of the junction left unmatched. This CDR3 has 15 residues. Full variable domain (outside the CDR3, taken from reference TRBV9 and TRBJ2-1): DSGVTQTPKHLITATGQRVTLRCSPRSGDLSVYWYQQSLDQGLQFLIQYYNGEERAKGNILERFSAQQFPDLHSELNLSSLELGDSALYFCASSVERGGRNEQFFGPGTRLTVL.

V gene TRBV9 combines with J gene TRBJ2-1, with D perhaps TRBD2 (5 bases). V lost 2 bases and J lost 3, with 9 bases in between. Germline CDR1 and CDR2: SGDLS and YYNGEE. This CDR3 has 14 amino acids. CDR3 bases: TGTGCCAGCAGCGTCGTCGGGAACTACAATGAGCAGTTCTTC. Protein: CASSVVGNYNEQFF.

V and J are TRBV23-1 and TRBJ2-7, with 8 bases identical to TRBD1. TRBV23-1 is classed as an ORF, of uncertain function. Trimming took 4 bases from V and 1 from J; bases not matched to a gene: 9. The CDR3 spans 16 residues. CDR3 DNA sequence: TGCGCCAGCAGTCCTGGTTCCGGACAGGGATCCTACGAGCAGTACTTC. It is translated as CASSPGSGQGSYEQYF.

The chain employs TRBV28 and TRBJ1-1; D perhaps matches TRBD1 (6 bases). Germline V gives CDR1 MDHEN, CDR2 SYDVKM. Trimming stripped 6 bases from V and 5 bases from J, with 19 bases between. CDR3 length equals 15 residues. The DNA of the CDR3 is TGTGCCAGCAGGCCGAACAGGGCTTTGGGGACTGAAGCTTTCTTT. It yields the protein CASRPNRALGTEAFF.

V usage is TRBV19 and J usage is TRBJ1-3; D is ambiguous. The CDR3 consists of 13 residues. The V gene's germline CDR1 is LNHDA and CDR2 SQIVND (reference sequence). The V end lost 5 bases, the J end lost 0 bases, and 5 bases lay between the germline ends. CDR3 sequence: CASSFISGNTIYF. CDR3 in DNA: TGTGCCAGTAGTTTTATCTCTGGAAACACCATATATTTT.

In the case of this clone: Other nucleotide sequences in the sample specify the same CDR3. This sequence joins TRBV12-3 or TRBV12-4 and TRBJ1-1; D gene uncertain. This CDR3 has 13 residues. Trimming removed 0 bases at V and 1 base at J, with 3 bases between. This chain's CDR3 is CASSLAANTEAFF. The CDR3 nucleotides read TGTGCCAGCAGTTTAGCAGCGAACACTGAAGCTTTCTTT.

The genes are TRBV27 and TRBJ1-4; 7 positions match TRBD1. J was trimmed by 0 bases and V by 5 bases; bases with no gene match: 6. Germline assignment: CDR1 MNHEY and CDR2 SMNVEV (reference sequence). This CDR3 comprises 16 residues. In nucleotides, the CDR3 is TGTGCCAGCAGTCCTACAGGGGTTGCAACTAATGAAAAACTGTTTTTT. This gives the protein CASSPTGVATNEKLFF.